The 16 T cell receptor beta chains below all came from one sample that was sequenced in a study of T-cell memory formation after mild COVID-19. TCRdb passed the 5' RACE reads through MiXCR, listing each CDR3 protein once. The sample carries just under 350,000 distinct CDR3 sequences, about an eighth recorded once. Specimen: PBMCs or a T cell subset sorted from them (not recorded which). The receptors were gathered from a man aged 18-30 years who had mild COVID-19 (a few samples of this study predate the infection). Cell type and time point are not known.

This clonotype was observed a handful of times. The CDR3 reads CASRPGSDSSEAFF. The CDR3 nucleotides read TGTGCCAGCAGACCCGGATCGGATAGCTCTGAAGCTTTCTTT. The chain combines TRBV5-5 with TRBJ1-1; D is ambiguous. Germline V gene data show CDR1 as SGHKS and CDR2 as YYEKEE (reference sequence). The V gene lost 5 bases and the J gene lost 6 bases, with 17 bases spanning the gap. This CDR3 region has 14 residues.

This clonotype was counted a few times. The chain uses TRBV10-3 and TRBJ2-3, with 8 bases fitting TRBD1. The CDR3 has 17 residues. Germline-derived CDR1 and CDR2 are ENHRY and SYGVKD. Trimming at V came to 6 bases and at J to 2 bases, leaving 13 bases not matched to a gene. The CDR3: CAIRPGQGFLLTDTQYF. CDR3 nucleotides: TGTGCCATCAGGCCCGGACAGGGATTTCTTCTCACAGATACGCAGTATTTT.

This clonotype showed up just a few times. The rearrangement links TRBV6-5 to TRBJ1-4; 11 nucleotides match TRBD1. This CDR3 has 14 residues. The germline V gene encodes CDR1 MNHEY and CDR2 SVGAGI. The V and J ends lost 5 bases and 5 bases, in that order; junction bases with no gene match: 1. The CDR3 nucleotides read TGTGCCAGCAGTCGGGACAGGGGGAATGAAAAACTGTTTTTT. Protein product: CASSRDRGNEKLFF.

This clonotype was observed a handful of times. The chain combines TRBV4-2 with TRBJ1-1; D remains ambiguous. Between the trimmed V and J ends, which lost 0 bases and 6 bases, there was a span of 11 bases. The CDR3 length is 14 residues. Germline-derived CDR1 and CDR2 are LGHNA and YNFKEQ. The CDR3 loop is CASSQDHTNAEAFF. Written as DNA, the CDR3 is TGTGCCAGCAGCCAAGATCACACCAACGCTGAAGCTTTCTTT.

This clonotype came up a few times. This chain connects TRBV4-3 to TRBJ2-3, with D possibly called TRBD1 or TRBD2 (6 bases each). The CDR3 is made up of 15 amino acids. Trimming took off 6 bases at V and 4 bases at J, with 17 bases between the two ends. CDR1 is LGHNA, CDR2 YSLEER, per germline. For the CDR3, the DNA is TGCGCCAGCAGGCAAAGGGGGGCCGGGGCAGATACGCAGTATTTT. Its translation: CASRQRGAGADTQYF.

This clonotype was counted only a few times. V and J are TRBV7-2 and TRBJ2-2, with D unclear. Trimming removed 2 bases from V and 2 bases from J, with 6 bases in between. The germline V gene encodes CDR1 SGHTA and CDR2 FQGNSA. There are 14 residues in the CDR3. CDR3 in DNA: TGTGCCAGCAGCTTAAGCCTTAACACCGGGGAGCTGTTTTTT. Its translation is CASSLSLNTGELFF.

This clonotype was found a few times. The chain links TRBV7-9 to TRBJ2-7, with D unclear. The V end was cut by 2 bases, the J end by 6 bases, with 14 bases between. This CDR3 has 14 amino acids. Germline V lookup: CDR1 SEHNR, CDR2 FQNEAQ (reference sequence). The CDR3 nucleotides are TGTGCCAGCAGCTTATCGACCTCTGGGCCCGAGCAGTACGTC. Protein: CASSLSTSGPEQYV.

This clonotype showed up just a few times. CDR3 sequence (DNA): TGTGCCAGCAGTTTAGAGGGGGGATACTCCAGCTCCTACGAGCAGTACGTC. Amino acids: CASSLEGGYSSSYEQYV. J is TRBJ2-7 and V is TRBV28, with D perhaps matching TRBD1 or TRBD2 (6 bases each). Trimming shortened V by 2 bases and J by 0 bases, and 17 bases separated the two germline ends. The CDR3 has 17 amino acids. Looked up from germline, CDR1 is MDHEN and CDR2 is SYDVKM.

The chain carries TRBV6-5 and TRBJ2-7; TRBD2 aligns across 7 bases. Trimming cost V 7 bases and J 0 bases; bases outside gene matches: 9. The CDR3 runs to 15 residues. Looked up from germline, CDR1 is MNHEY and CDR2 is SVGAGI. As DNA, the CDR3 is TGTGCCAGCACGATCTGGGAGGGGAGCTCCTACGAGCAGTACTTC. Its translation is CASTIWEGSSYEQYF.

This rearrangement joins TRBV7-7 to TRBJ2-1; a weak D match, TRBD2 (6 bases). This CDR3 region has 14 residues. The germline V gene has CDR1 SSHAT and CDR2 FNYEAQ (reference sequence). The V end was cut by 5 bases, the J end by 8 bases, with 16 bases between. In nucleotides, the CDR3 is TGTGCCAGCAGCCCCCTCCGGGGGACGGATGAGCAGTTCTTC. It encodes CASSPLRGTDEQFF.

V is TRBV29-1 and J is TRBJ2-2; D might be TRBD2 (5 bases). The CDR3 extends over 14 amino acids. V shed 4 bases and J shed 5 bases, with 14 bases lying between them. CDR1 and CDR2 (germline): SQVTM, ANQGSEA. This CDR3 is CSVAARADTGELFF. DNA of the CDR3: TGCAGCGTTGCTGCGAGGGCAGATACCGGGGAGCTGTTTTTT.

The chain recombines TRBV18 with TRBJ2-3; 10 bases fit TRBD1. The germline gives CDR1 KGHSH, CDR2 LQKENI. The CDR3 spans 15 residues. The trim removed 5 bases at V and 2 bases at J, leaving 4 bases unmatched. The CDR3 here is CASSSDRGDTDTQYF. Here the CDR3 DNA reads TGTGCCAGCTCATCGGACAGGGGGGACACAGATACGCAGTATTTT.

This clonotype was observed a few times. The rearrangement uses TRBV27 and TRBJ2-5, with 7 bases lining up with TRBD2. Trimming took 7 bases from V and 4 from J; bases not matched to a gene: 12. The germline CDR1 and CDR2 sequences are MNHEY and SMNVEV (reference sequence). The CDR3 has 15 amino acids. The CDR3 region is CASTEAGRGRETQYF. The CDR3 nucleotides read TGTGCCAGCACCGAAGCGGGGAGGGGACGAGAGACCCAGTACTTC.

This clonotype was counted many times. The chain links TRBV6-6 to TRBJ1-1; the D gene is possibly TRBD1 (6 bases). Germline-derived CDR1 and CDR2 are MNHNY and SVGAGI (reference sequence). The CDR3 contains 12 residues. The V gene lost 2 bases and the J gene lost 8 bases, with 9 bases spanning the gap. The CDR3 spells CASSYTGAEAFF. The CDR3 DNA is TGTGCCAGCAGTTACACGGGGGCCGAAGCTTTCTTT.

To note about this clonotype: One end of the junction does not line up with germline, which may come from a read error. The chain is built from TRBV6-5 and TRBJ1-2; 11 bases align to TRBD1. The CDR3 totals 14 residues. Germline CDR1 reads MNHEY; CDR2 reads SVGAGI. CDR3 sequence (DNA): TGTGCCAGCAGTGGGTGGACAGGGGGCGATGGCCACACCTTC. It is translated as CASSGWTGGDGHTF.

The rearrangement uses TRBV6-1 and TRBJ2-3; 9 nucleotides agree with TRBD1. J gave up 6 bases and V 6 bases, and 10 bases lay outside the gene matches. This CDR3 is 15 amino acids long. The V gene's germline CDR1 is MNHNS and CDR2 SASEGT. CDR3 protein: CASRGFGTGMDTQYF. The DNA for the CDR3 is TGTGCCAGCAGGGGATTCGGGACAGGGATGGATACGCAGTATTTT.